These 22 T cell receptor beta chains were all obtained from the same sample, sequenced in a study of blood T cell repertoires in COVID-19. Sequencing used immunoSEQ multiplex PCR; TCRdb keeps in-frame clones, though not all of them. The sample includes fewer than 85,000 clones, around 88% of them seen just once. The source material was peripheral blood. These receptors came from a woman aged 60-70 years with acute or convalescent COVID-19.

A single count supports this clone. V is TRBV12-3 or TRBV12-4 and J is TRBJ1-1; D remains unclear. V gave up 6 bases and J gave up 5 bases, with 4 bases separating them. CDR3 size: 10 residues. CDR3 protein: CASRSTEAFF. CDR3 nucleotides: TGTGCCAGCAGGTCGACTGAAGCTTTCTTT.

J is TRBJ1-2 and V is TRBV19; TRBD1 aligns across 9 bases. This CDR3 comprises 15 residues. Trimming took 5 bases from V and 6 from J; bases not matched to a gene: 10. Germline V gene sequence: CDR1 LNHDA, CDR2 SQIVND (reference sequence). CDR3 region: CASSLLPGQGDGYTF. CDR3 bases: TGTGCCAGTAGTCTACTCCCGGGACAGGGAGATGGCTACACCTTC.

The chain recombines TRBV15 with TRBJ1-6, with TRBD1 identical over 8 bases. The CDR3 runs to 17 residues. Trimming took 2 bases from V and 8 from J; bases not matched to a gene: 11. Germline loops: CDR1 LNHNV, CDR2 YYDKDF (reference sequence). The DNA of the CDR3 is TGTGCCACCAGCAGATCCCGGACAGGGATTATTTATTCACCCCTCCACTTT. As protein: CATSRSRTGIIYSPLHF.

The rearrangement uses TRBV27 and TRBJ2-7, with 8 positions matching TRBD2. The CDR3 extends over 18 amino acids. Germline V lookup: CDR1 MNHEY, CDR2 SMNVEV (reference sequence). With V trimmed by 5 bases and J by 2 bases, 17 bases remained unmatched. CDR3 nucleotide sequence: TGTGCCAGCAGTGGATCGAGGATCGCGGGGGGCATCGCCTACGAGCAGTACTTC. It codes for CASSGSRIAGGIAYEQYF.

The chain recombines TRBV5-1 with TRBJ1-6; no clear D gene. V was pared by 0 bases and J by 9 bases, with 10 bases between. The CDR3 covers 14 residues. Germline assignment: CDR1 SGHRS and CDR2 YFSETQ. In DNA form, the CDR3 reads TGCGCCAGCAGCTTGGGACCCCGAGGTTCACCCCTCCACTTT. This encodes CASSLGPRGSPLHF.

This clone was seen a handful of times. This rearrangement joins TRBV3-1 (or the pseudogene TRBV3-2) to TRBJ2-1; a weak D match, TRBD1 (5 bases). There are 15 residues in the CDR3. V lost 4 bases to trimming and J lost 4 bases, with 14 bases between them. The germline V gene has CDR1 LGHDT and CDR2 YNNKEL (reference sequence). CDR3 in amino acids: CASSLPTGAYNEQFF. The CDR3 DNA follows: TGTGCCAGCAGCCTGCCCACTGGGGCTTACAATGAGCAGTTCTTC.

This sequence joins TRBV2 and TRBJ2-5, with 8 nucleotides matching TRBD2. This CDR3 is built from 13 residues. Germline CDR1 and CDR2: SNHLY and FYNNEI. V shed 6 bases and J 5 bases; nucleotides not matched to a gene: 5. Here the CDR3 reads CASRREVQETQYF. The CDR3 DNA is TGTGCCAGCAGGCGGGAGGTCCAGGAGACCCAGTACTTC.

This clone was detected only once. CDR3 bases: TGCGCCAGCAACCCGACTAGCAAGAGTCTCGGTGAGCAGTTCTTC. Encoded protein: CASNPTSKSLGEQFF. The genes are TRBV5-1 and TRBJ2-1, with 7 positions matching TRBD2. Germline CDR1 SGHRS, CDR2 YFSETQ. The CDR3 is 15 residues long. Trimming removed 6 bases from V and 9 bases from J; junction bases left unmatched: 15.

The rearrangement joins TRBV19 to TRBJ2-3; 11 bases are shared with TRBD2. Germline assignment: CDR1 LNHDA and CDR2 SQIVND (reference sequence). V gave up 8 bases and J gave up 5 bases; unmatched junction bases: 6. The CDR3 is 14 residues long. CDR3 loop: CASGSGGVQDTQYF. CDR3 sequence (DNA): TGTGCCAGTGGTAGCGGGGGGGTTCAAGATACGCAGTATTTT.

The V gene is TRBV3-1 (or the pseudogene TRBV3-2), the J gene TRBJ2-3; TRBD2 might be the D (6 bases). CDR1 is LGHDT and CDR2 is YNNKEL in the germline V gene (reference sequence). The CDR3 spans 15 residues. V was trimmed by 1 base and J by 2 bases, leaving 10 bases between them. The CDR3 loop is CASSQGAGPTDTQYF. CDR3 bases: TGTGCCAGCAGCCAAGGGGCGGGGCCCACAGATACGCAGTATTTT.

This rearrangement joins TRBV4-3 to TRBJ2-7; D is unclear. The length of the CDR3 is 13 residues. Trimming left V 0 bases short and J 4 bases short, with 7 bases between. Germline loops: CDR1 LGHNA, CDR2 YSLEER. The CDR3 here is CASSQESVYEQYF. Here the CDR3 DNA reads TGCGCCAGCAGCCAAGAAAGCGTGTACGAGCAGTACTTC.

This rearrangement joins TRBV28 to TRBJ2-1; 8 positions agree with TRBD2. The CDR3 sequence is 17 residues long. Germline V lookup: CDR1 MDHEN, CDR2 SYDVKM. Losses at the gene ends were 5 bases for V and 7 bases for J; bases not matched to a gene: 16. This chain's CDR3 is CASSPLKTGTRGNEQFF. The CDR3 DNA reads TGTGCCAGCAGTCCTCTAAAAACAGGGACTAGGGGGAATGAGCAGTTCTTC.

This chain joins TRBV29-1 and TRBJ1-5, with D tentatively TRBD1 (6 bases). The germline V gene has CDR1 SQVTM and CDR2 ANQGSEA. CDR3 length: 13 amino acids. V lost 6 bases and J 2 bases, leaving 11 bases between the germline ends. CDR3 region: CSVGNRGNQPQHF. CDR3 nucleotides: TGCAGCGTGGGAAACAGGGGCAATCAGCCCCAGCATTTT.

This chain connects TRBV11-3 to TRBJ1-4, with D maybe TRBD1 (5 bases). The CDR3 runs to 15 residues. V lost 1 base, J lost 4 bases, and 10 bases lay in between. The germline V gene encodes CDR1 SGHNT and CDR2 YENEEA. CDR3 residues: CASSLGDRLNEKLFF. CDR3 sequence (DNA): TGTGCCAGCAGCTTAGGTGACAGACTTAATGAAAAACTGTTTTTT. Variable domain in full (rest from reference TRBV11-3 and TRBJ1-4): EAGVVQSPRYKIIEKKQPVAFWCNPISGHNTLYWYLQNLGQGPELLIRYENEEAVDDSQLPKDRFSAERLKGVDSTLKIQPAELGDSAVYLCASSLGDRLNEKLFFGSGTQLSVL.

This chain joins TRBV6-6 and TRBJ2-1; 7 bases align to TRBD2. This CDR3 region has 11 residues. J was trimmed by 10 bases and V by 7 bases; bases with no gene match: 4. From germline, CDR1 is MNHNY and CDR2 SVGAGI (reference sequence). CDR3 DNA sequence: TGTGCCAGCAACGTGGGAGGGGAGCAGTTCTTC. Amino acid sequence: CASNVGGEQFF.

V is TRBV7-2 and J is TRBJ2-3, with 12 bases that match TRBD2. CDR3 length: 15 residues. V was clipped by 4 bases and J by 6 bases; unmatched bases: 5. Germline CDR1 and CDR2: SGHTA and FQGNSA. CDR3 nucleotides: TGTGCCAGCAGCTCGACCCTAGCGGGGGGGGATACGCAGTATTTT. Translating it yields CASSSTLAGGDTQYF.

The CDR3 DNA sequence: TGTGCCAGCAGCCAAGGTTCCGTGGGGGGGCCTACACGTGAGCAGTTCTTC. Translated, it gives CASSQGSVGGPTREQFF. V and J are TRBV3-1 (or the pseudogene TRBV3-2) and TRBJ2-1; perhaps TRBD2 as D (7 bases). Trimming removed 1 base at V and 9 bases at J, with 22 bases between. The CDR3 runs to 17 residues. In germline, CDR1 is LGHDT, CDR2 YNNKEL (reference sequence).

The chain has TRBV7-9 and TRBJ2-2; possible D gene TRBD1, 5 bases. Germline V gene lookup returns CDR1 SEHNR and CDR2 FQNEAQ (reference sequence). The V end was cut by 7 bases, the J end by 0 bases, with 12 bases between. CDR3 length: 15 amino acids. CDR3 nucleotide sequence: TGTGCCAGCACTATTGGGGCGGCGAACACCGGGGAGCTGTTTTTT. The encoded protein is CASTIGAANTGELFF.

The CDR3 loop reads CASSQETTGHTDTQYF. The CDR3 DNA reads TGTGCCAGCAGCCAAGAAACGACAGGCCACACAGATACGCAGTATTTT. V usage is TRBV14 and J usage is TRBJ2-3; TRBD1 is a possible D gene (6 bases). Trimming took 0 bases from V and 2 from J, leaving 12 bases between them. Per germline, CDR1 SGHDN and CDR2 FVKESK. The CDR3 extends over 16 amino acids.

The chain uses TRBV12-1 and TRBJ2-1; the table's D call, TRBD1, was not checked against the DNA. TRBV12-1 is deemed a pseudogene. The CDR3 extends over 13 amino acids. In nucleotides, the CDR3 is TGTGCCAGCAGTCAAAAATCGCAGGGTGATAAGTTCTTC. This gives the protein CASSQKSQGDKFF.

The chain combines TRBV7-8 with TRBJ1-2; 12 nucleotides match TRBD1. Trimming cost V 5 bases and J 4 bases; bases outside gene matches: 11. The germline V gene has CDR1 SGHVS and CDR2 FQNEAQ. There are 17 residues in the CDR3. Here the CDR3 DNA reads TGTGCCAGCAGCCTTTCCGGGACAGGGGGCAGGAGCTATGGCTACACCTTC. Protein: CASSLSGTGGRSYGYTF.

The genes are TRBV6-1 and TRBJ2-7; 9 bases align to TRBD1. Per germline, CDR1 MNHNS and CDR2 SASEGT. The CDR3 loop spans 17 amino acids. V lost 2 bases, J lost 6 bases, and 14 bases stayed unmatched. CDR3 sequence reads: CASSEMGPGQGKGEQYF. CDR3 sequence (DNA): TGTGCCAGCAGTGAAATGGGCCCCGGACAGGGGAAGGGCGAGCAGTACTTC.